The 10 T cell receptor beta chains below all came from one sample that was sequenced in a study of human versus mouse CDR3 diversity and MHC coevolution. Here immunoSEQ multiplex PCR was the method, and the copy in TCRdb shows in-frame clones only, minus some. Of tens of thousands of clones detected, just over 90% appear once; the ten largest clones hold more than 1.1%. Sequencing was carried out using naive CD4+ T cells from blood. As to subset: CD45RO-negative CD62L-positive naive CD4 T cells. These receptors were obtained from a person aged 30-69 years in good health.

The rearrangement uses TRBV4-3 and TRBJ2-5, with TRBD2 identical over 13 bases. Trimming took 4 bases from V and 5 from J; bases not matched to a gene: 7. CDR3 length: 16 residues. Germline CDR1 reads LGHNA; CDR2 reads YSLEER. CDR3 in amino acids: CASSRTGTSGDETQYF. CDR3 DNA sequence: TGCGCCAGCAGCCGAACCGGGACTAGCGGGGATGAGACCCAGTACTTC.

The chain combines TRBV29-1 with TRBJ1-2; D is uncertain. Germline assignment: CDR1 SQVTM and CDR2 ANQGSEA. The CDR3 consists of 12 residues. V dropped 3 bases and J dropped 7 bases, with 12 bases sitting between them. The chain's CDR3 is CSVDSGSGGYTF. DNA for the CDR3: TGCAGCGTTGATTCGGGGTCAGGTGGCTACACCTTC.

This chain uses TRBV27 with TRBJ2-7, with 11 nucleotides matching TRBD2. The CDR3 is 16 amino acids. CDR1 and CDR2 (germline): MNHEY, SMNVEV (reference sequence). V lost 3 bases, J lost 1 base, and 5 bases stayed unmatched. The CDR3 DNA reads TGTGCCAGCAGTTTCCTCGGGACTAGCGGTTCCTACGAGCAGTACTTC. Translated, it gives CASSFLGTSGSYEQYF.

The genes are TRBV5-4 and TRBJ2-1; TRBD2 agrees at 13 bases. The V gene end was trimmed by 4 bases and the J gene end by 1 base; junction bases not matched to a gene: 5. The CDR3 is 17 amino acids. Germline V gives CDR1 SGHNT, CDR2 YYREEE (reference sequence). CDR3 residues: CASSTGLAGESYNEQFF. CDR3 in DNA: TGTGCCAGCAGCACTGGACTAGCGGGAGAATCCTACAATGAGCAGTTCTTC.

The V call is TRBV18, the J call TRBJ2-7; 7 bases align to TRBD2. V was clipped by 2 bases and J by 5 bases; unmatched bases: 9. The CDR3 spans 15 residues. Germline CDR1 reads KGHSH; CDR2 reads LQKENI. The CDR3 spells CASSPSAGIGNEQYF. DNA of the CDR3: TGTGCCAGCTCACCATCAGCGGGGATAGGCAACGAGCAGTACTTC.

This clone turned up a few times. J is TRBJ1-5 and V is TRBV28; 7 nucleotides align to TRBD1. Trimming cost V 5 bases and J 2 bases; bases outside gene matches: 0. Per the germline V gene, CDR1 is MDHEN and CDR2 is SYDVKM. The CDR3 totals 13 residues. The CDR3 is CASSGTGNQPQHF. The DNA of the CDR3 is TGTGCCAGCAGTGGGACAGGCAATCAGCCCCAGCATTTT. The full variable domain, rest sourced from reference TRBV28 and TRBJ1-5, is DVKVTQSSRYLVKRTGEKVFLECVQDMDHENMFWYRQDPGLGLRLIYFSYDVKMKEKGDIPEGYSVSREKKERFSLILESASTNQTSMYLCASSGTGNQPQHFGDGTRLSIL.

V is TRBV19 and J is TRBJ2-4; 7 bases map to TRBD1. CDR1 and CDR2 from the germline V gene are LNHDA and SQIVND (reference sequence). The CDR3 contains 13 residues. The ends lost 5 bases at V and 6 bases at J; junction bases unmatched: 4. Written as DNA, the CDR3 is TGTGCCAGTAGTCCCGGGACAGCAAACATTCAGTACTTC. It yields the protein CASSPGTANIQYF. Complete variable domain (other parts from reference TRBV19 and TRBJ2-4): DGGITQSPKYLFRKEGQNVTLSCEQNLNHDAMYWYRQDPGQGLRLIYYSQIVNDFQKGDIAEGYSVSREKKESFPLTVTSAQKNPTAFYLCASSPGTANIQYFGAGTRLSVL.

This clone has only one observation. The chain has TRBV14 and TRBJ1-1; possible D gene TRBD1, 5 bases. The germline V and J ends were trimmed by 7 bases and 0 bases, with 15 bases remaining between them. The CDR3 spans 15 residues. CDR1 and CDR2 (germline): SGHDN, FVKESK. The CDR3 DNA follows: TGTGCCAGCACCCTCTCGGACAATTTGAACACTGAAGCTTTCTTT. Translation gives CASTLSDNLNTEAFF.

The CDR3 DNA reads TGTGCCAGCAGTTTATTGCCCCCTCAGGGCACTGAAGCTTTCTTT. It yields the protein CASSLLPPQGTEAFF. The V and J genes are TRBV28 and TRBJ1-1, with a weak D call TRBD1 (5 bases). The CDR3 contains 15 residues. CDR1 MDHEN and CDR2 SYDVKM come from the germline V gene. Trimming stripped 1 base from V and 4 bases from J, with 13 bases between.

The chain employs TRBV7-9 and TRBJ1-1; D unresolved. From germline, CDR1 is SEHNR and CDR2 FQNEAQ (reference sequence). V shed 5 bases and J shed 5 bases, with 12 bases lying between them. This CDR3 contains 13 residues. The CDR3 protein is CASSRAGRTEAFF. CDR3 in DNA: TGTGCCAGCAGCCGAGCGGGAAGAACTGAAGCTTTCTTT.